Following are 23 T cell receptor beta chains from one sample sequenced in a study of T cell changes during pregnancy in multiple sclerosis. Sequenced by immunoSEQ multiplex PCR; TCRdb stores in-frame clones only, minus some. The table includes some 80,000 clones, approximately 93% detected once. The sequencing used CD4+ T cells from peripheral blood mononuclear cells, collected after pregnancy. Receptor source: a female donor with multiple sclerosis, enrolled in a pregnancy study.

This chain links TRBV28 with TRBJ2-1, with 8 nucleotides matching TRBD2. This CDR3 has 15 amino acids. Unmatched junction bases numbered 2, after V lost 3 bases and J lost 1 base. Germline CDR1 MDHEN, CDR2 SYDVKM. CDR3 residues: CASSFGGVSYNEQFF. The CDR3 coding sequence is TGTGCCAGCAGTTTCGGGGGGGTGTCCTACAATGAGCAGTTCTTC. Full variable domain (missing parts from reference TRBV28 and TRBJ2-1): DVKVTQSSRYLVKRTGEKVFLECVQDMDHENMFWYRQDPGLGLRLIYFSYDVKMKEKGDIPEGYSVSREKKERFSLILESASTNQTSMYLCASSFGGVSYNEQFFGPGTRLTVL.

Ten or more counts support this clone. The V and J genes are TRBV2 and TRBJ1-4; perhaps TRBD1 as D (6 bases). Trimming left V 5 bases short and J 5 bases short, with 18 bases between. Germline V gives CDR1 SNHLY, CDR2 FYNNEI. CDR3 length equals 16 residues. CDR3 residues: CASSPSRTARNEKLFF. The CDR3 DNA is TGTGCCAGCAGTCCCAGCCGGACAGCGCGGAATGAAAAACTGTTTTTT.

The chain combines TRBV5-6 with TRBJ2-7; 7 nucleotides match TRBD1. This CDR3 region has 12 residues. With V trimmed by 4 bases and J by 4 bases, 2 bases remained unmatched. The germline CDR1 and CDR2 sequences are SGHDT and YYEEEE. The CDR3 DNA reads TGTGCCAGCAGCGAGACAGGGTACGAGCAGTACTTC. The encoded protein is CASSETGYEQYF.

The CDR3 DNA follows: TGCGCCAGCAGGCACAGACAGGGACTTACTAGCACAGATACGCAGTATTTT. It yields the protein CASRHRQGLTSTDTQYF. J is TRBJ2-3 and V is TRBV5-1, with D possibly being TRBD1 (7 bases). CDR3 size: 17 residues. Trimming stripped 5 bases from V and 0 bases from J, with 19 bases between. Germline V gene lookup returns CDR1 SGHRS and CDR2 YFSETQ.

This chain uses TRBV27 with TRBJ2-3; TRBD1 might be the D (5 bases). Germline CDR1 MNHEY, CDR2 SMNVEV (reference sequence). The V gene lost 7 bases and the J gene lost 5 bases, with 19 bases spanning the gap. This CDR3 is built from 15 residues. The CDR3: CASNTGFGRGDTQYF. In nucleotides, the CDR3 is TGTGCCAGCAACACAGGCTTCGGGCGTGGAGATACGCAGTATTTT.

The chain has TRBV5-1 and TRBJ2-6, with D unclear. V was trimmed by 5 bases and J by 0 bases, leaving 6 bases between them. Per the germline V gene, CDR1 is SGHRS and CDR2 is YFSETQ. This CDR3 has 14 residues. CDR3 in amino acids: CASSSSSGANVLTF. In nucleotides, the CDR3 is TGCGCCAGCAGTTCTAGCTCTGGGGCCAACGTCCTGACTTTC.

This clone was observed a few times. The rearrangement links TRBV5-5 to TRBJ1-1; unclear D gene. The ends were cut back, 0 bases at V and 1 base at J, with 4 bases in the middle. There are 13 residues in the CDR3. Per germline, CDR1 SGHKS and CDR2 YYEKEE (reference sequence). In nucleotides, the CDR3 is TGTGCCAGCAGCTTGGGCGGGAACACTGAAGCTTTCTTT. The encoded protein is CASSLGGNTEAFF. The full variable domain, with the rest looked up from reference TRBV5-5 and TRBJ1-1, is DAGVTQSPTHLIKTRGQQVTLRCSPISGHKSVSWYQQVLGQGPQFIFQYYEKEERGRGNFPDRFSARQFPNYSSELNVNALLLGDSALYLCASSLGGNTEAFFGQGTRLTVV.

The chain uses TRBV5-1 and TRBJ2-2; 8 positions agree with TRBD2. Trimming cost V 4 bases and J 6 bases; bases outside gene matches: 8. CDR3 length: 15 amino acids. Germline V gene data show CDR1 as SGHRS and CDR2 as YFSETQ. The CDR3 region is CASSLTSGRPGELFF. Written as DNA, the CDR3 is TGCGCCAGCAGCCTAACTAGCGGACGGCCCGGGGAGCTGTTTTTT.

The chain has TRBV10-3 and TRBJ2-3; perhaps TRBD2 as D (5 bases). The V end lost 6 bases, the J end lost 8 bases, and 9 bases lay between the germline ends. Germline assignment: CDR1 ENHRY and CDR2 SYGVKD. This CDR3 region has 11 residues. The CDR3 is CAIRAAVTQYF. CDR3 in DNA: TGTGCCATCAGAGCAGCGGTTACGCAGTATTTT.

The gene calls are TRBV2 and TRBJ2-3; a weak D match, TRBD1 (5 bases). CDR3 length: 13 amino acids. Germline V gene sequence: CDR1 SNHLY, CDR2 FYNNEI. V was shortened by 8 bases and J by 5 bases, with 14 bases between the two germline ends. In DNA form, the CDR3 reads TGTGCCAGCGGTGGACAAATTGAAGATACGCAGTATTTT. It encodes CASGGQIEDTQYF.

The V gene is TRBV1, the J gene TRBJ2-1; no check of the table's D call, TRBD2, against the DNA was made. TRBV1 constitutes a pseudogene. The CDR3 has 20 amino acids. CDR3 in DNA: TGCACCAGCAGCCAACCGACGGGACTAGCGTTCCCAGTTTCTAACAATGAGCAGTTCTTC. Amino acid sequence: CTSSQPTGLAFPVSNNEQFF.

The rearrangement joins TRBV6-5 to TRBJ1-1, with 7 bases fitting TRBD1. The CDR3 loop spans 14 amino acids. Germline assignment: CDR1 MNHEY and CDR2 SVGAGI. Unmatched junction bases numbered 4, after V lost 4 bases and J lost 2 bases. The CDR3 region is CASSSWDSNTEAFF. CDR3 DNA sequence: TGTGCCAGCAGTTCATGGGACAGTAACACTGAAGCTTTCTTT.

This chain connects TRBV28 to TRBJ1-1; no definite D call. This CDR3 comprises 13 residues. Germline assignment: CDR1 MDHEN and CDR2 SYDVKM. The V end was cut by 3 bases, the J end by 1 base, with 6 bases between. The CDR3 DNA is TGTGCCAGCAGTTTGAGACAGAACACTGAAGCTTTCTTT. As protein: CASSLRQNTEAFF.

The chain combines TRBV29-1 with TRBJ2-1, with TRBD2 matching 12 bases. CDR1 and CDR2 (germline): SQVTM, ANQGSEA. V lost 5 bases, J lost 3 bases, and 11 bases stayed unmatched. The length of the CDR3 is 17 residues. Here the CDR3 reads CSVTGRTSGMYYNEQFF. Written as DNA, the CDR3 is TGCAGCGTTACAGGTCGGACTAGCGGGATGTACTACAATGAGCAGTTCTTC.

The chain couples TRBV6-1 to TRBJ1-4; weak D call: TRBD1 (6 bases). Trimming removed 3 bases at V and 7 bases at J, with 21 bases between. The length of the CDR3 is 17 residues. Germline values: CDR1 MNHNS, CDR2 SASEGT. CDR3 nucleotide sequence: TGTGCCAGCAGTGAGTCAGGGGCCTATACCCGGAGTGAAAAACTGTTTTTT. This gives the protein CASSESGAYTRSEKLFF.

This clone has just one count. The V gene is TRBV13, the J gene TRBJ2-2; 11 bases are shared with TRBD1. Germline V CDR1 and CDR2: PRHDT, FYEKMQ (reference sequence). The CDR3 contains 16 residues. The V and J ends lost 5 bases and 2 bases, in that order; junction bases with no gene match: 4. CDR3 DNA sequence: TGTGCCAGCAGCGAAGGACAGGGGGCTAACACCGGGGAGCTGTTTTTT. Translating gives CASSEGQGANTGELFF.

The genes are TRBV6-6 and TRBJ2-6, with 8 bases fitting TRBD1. With 7 bases clipped from V and 3 bases from J, the junction kept 8 bases outside the gene matches. In germline, CDR1 is MNHNY, CDR2 SVGAGI (reference sequence). The CDR3 runs to 16 residues. The CDR3 is CASNAGGRSGANVLTF. As DNA, the CDR3 is TGTGCCAGCAACGCAGGGGGCAGGAGTGGGGCCAACGTCCTGACTTTC.

The J gene is TRBJ2-7, the V gene TRBV4-1; 13 bases align to TRBD2. The CDR3 has 17 amino acids. The germline V gene encodes CDR1 MGHRA and CDR2 YSYEKL. V lost 0 bases and J lost 4; bases outside the gene matches: 6. The CDR3 region is CASSQDHGTSGMYEQYF. DNA of the CDR3: TGCGCCAGCAGCCAAGATCATGGGACTAGCGGGATGTACGAGCAGTACTTC.

The chain is built from TRBV5-1 and TRBJ2-3; 11 nucleotides align to TRBD2. The CDR3 totals 17 residues. J was trimmed by 3 bases and V by 4 bases; bases with no gene match: 10. From germline, CDR1 is SGHRS and CDR2 YFSETQ. The CDR3 DNA follows: TGCGCCAGCAGCCCCACTGTAGCGGGAGGGGGTACAGATACGCAGTATTTT. Protein product: CASSPTVAGGGTDTQYF.

The chain is built from TRBV7-2 and TRBJ2-7; TRBD2 matches 8 bases. The CDR3 has 15 residues. Losses at the gene ends were 4 bases for V and 6 bases for J; bases not matched to a gene: 11. Germline CDR1 reads SGHTA; CDR2 reads FQGNSA. The CDR3 protein is CASSYPGTSRVEQYF. Written as DNA, the CDR3 is TGTGCCAGCAGCTACCCCGGGACTAGTAGAGTCGAGCAGTACTTC.

CDR3 in DNA: TGTGCCAGCAGCTTTAGTTTTAGCAATCAGCCCCAGCATTTT. Protein sequence: CASSFSFSNQPQHF. This sequence joins TRBV5-8 and TRBJ1-5; no definite D call. V lost 2 bases and J 0 bases, leaving 6 bases between the germline ends. Per germline, CDR1 SGHTS and CDR2 YDEGEE. The CDR3 is 14 amino acids.

The gene calls are TRBV27 and TRBJ2-1; 10 bases agree with TRBD2. The CDR3 totals 17 residues. J gave up 3 bases and V 6 bases, and 11 bases lay outside the gene matches. Per germline, CDR1 MNHEY and CDR2 SMNVEV (reference sequence). CDR3 DNA sequence: TGTGCCAGCAGCCCCGGGACTAGCGCCACCCGCTACAATGAGCAGTTCTTC. This translates into CASSPGTSATRYNEQFF.

The chain uses TRBV6-6 and TRBJ2-2; no reliable D call. Trimming removed 6 bases at V and 1 base at J, with 9 bases between. The CDR3 totals 14 residues. The germline V gene encodes CDR1 MNHNY and CDR2 SVGAGI (reference sequence). CDR3 protein: CASRGRGNTGELFF. In DNA, the CDR3 is TGTGCCAGCAGAGGCCGAGGGAACACCGGGGAGCTGTTTTTT.